A single TCR beta chain is shown here with its context. The method was immunoSEQ multiplex PCR; TCRdb's version includes in-frame clones alone and lacks a portion of them. The table shows 65,000 to 85,000 clones, with 80% to 95% occurring only once. The data stem from a study of OX40 agonist ivuxolimab in advanced cancers. At the level of the study: The drug used for patients, ivuxolimab, was an agonistic anti-OX40 (CD134) antibody. Patients received intravenous ivuxolimab every 2 weeks at 0.01 to 10 mg/kg.

CDR1 is SGHAT, CDR2 FQNNGV, per germline. V dropped 5 bases and J dropped 4; count of bases not matched to a gene: 1. The CDR3 consists of 13 residues. The sample here was CD4+ or CD8+ T cells sorted from blood, taken in a trial of the OX40 agonist ivuxolimab. V and J are TRBV11-2 and TRBJ1-2, with 10 bases aligning to TRBD1. The receptor was isolated from an adult with an advanced solid tumor such as melanoma, head and neck, liver or kidney cancer. CDR3 DNA: TGTGCCAGCAGCCGGGACAGGGGCTATGGCTACACCTTC. Translating gives CASSRDRGYGYTF.